The 28 T cell receptor beta chains below were found in one sample sequenced in a study of chemoradiotherapy in HPV16-positive cancers. The repertoire was sequenced with immunoSEQ multiplex PCR; TCRdb's copy has only in-frame clones and lacks some. Among 20,000 or so clones listed, about 80% were seen once. Sequences were derived from blood, sampled from a patient who underwent chemoradiotherapy. These receptor sequences come from a human donor with HPV-associated anogenital cancer.

The chain combines TRBV7-6 with TRBJ2-7, with 8 nucleotides matching TRBD1. Germline assignment: CDR1 SGHVS and CDR2 FNYEAQ. The CDR3 length is 13 residues. J lost 3 bases, V lost 6 bases, and 4 bases had no gene match. CDR3 in amino acids: CASSYGTGYEQYF. The CDR3 bases are TGTGCCAGCAGTTATGGGACAGGCTACGAGCAGTACTTC.

The chain has TRBV12-5 and TRBJ2-7; TRBD1 aligns across 9 bases. The CDR3 sequence is 16 residues long. Germline loops: CDR1 LGHNT, CDR2 FRNRAP. Losses at the gene ends were 2 bases for V and 4 bases for J; bases not matched to a gene: 9. For the CDR3, the DNA is TGTGCTAGTGGTTTGAAAGAGCGGGACAGGGAGTACGAGCAGTACTTC. This gives the protein CASGLKERDREYEQYF.

The rearrangement uses TRBV7-9 and TRBJ2-3, with a tentative D call TRBD2 (5 bases). CDR3 size: 16 residues. V lost 4 bases to trimming and J lost 4 bases, with 18 bases between them. Germline assignment: CDR1 SEHNR and CDR2 FQNEAQ (reference sequence). The CDR3: CASSWVGGSLPDTQYF. DNA of the CDR3: TGTGCCAGCAGCTGGGTGGGCGGGTCTTTGCCAGATACGCAGTATTTT.

This chain links TRBV7-9 with TRBJ2-2, with 8 bases aligning to TRBD2. Trimming cost V 3 bases and J 5 bases; bases outside gene matches: 5. This CDR3 region has 15 residues. Germline values: CDR1 SEHNR, CDR2 FQNEAQ (reference sequence). CDR3 amino acids: CASSLLAGGTGELFF. The CDR3 DNA is TGTGCCAGCAGCTTGCTAGCGGGCGGGACCGGGGAGCTGTTTTTT.

The chain has TRBV28 and TRBJ1-2; D call uncertain. The V and J ends lost 5 bases and 6 bases respectively, with 19 bases between them. The CDR3 loop spans 15 amino acids. CDR1 and CDR2 (germline): MDHEN, SYDVKM. CDR3 DNA sequence: TGTGCCAGCAGTCCCCCCCGCGCCGCCACTAATGGCTACACCTTC. Its protein is CASSPPRAATNGYTF.

The genes are TRBV5-5 and TRBJ2-7, with a possible D match to TRBD2 (6 bases). The V end was cut by 2 bases, the J end by 6 bases, with 12 bases between. The germline V gene has CDR1 SGHKS and CDR2 YYEKEE (reference sequence). CDR3 length equals 13 residues. CDR3 residues: CASSFSLAIEQYF. The DNA for the CDR3 is TGTGCCAGCAGCTTTTCACTAGCAATCGAGCAGTACTTC.

The CDR3 DNA reads TGTGCCAGCAGTGTTGGAGCGACTAGCACAGATACGCAGTATTTT. Translating gives CASSVGATSTDTQYF. The J gene is TRBJ2-3, the V gene TRBV2; D is unclear. Germline V lookup: CDR1 SNHLY, CDR2 FYNNEI. V was shortened by 4 bases and J by 0 bases, with 11 bases between the two germline ends. CDR3 length equals 15 residues.

This clone was observed a handful of times. This chain connects TRBV19 to TRBJ1-3; the D is unclear. The CDR3 covers 15 residues. With 1 base removed from V and 1 base from J, the gap between germline ends came to 8 bases. CDR1 and CDR2 (germline): LNHDA, SQIVND (reference sequence). For the CDR3, the DNA is TGTGCCAGTAGTATAGCGGGATCTTCTGGAAACACCATATATTTT. Its translation: CASSIAGSSGNTIYF.

The chain employs TRBV7-2 and TRBJ2-3; weak D call: TRBD1 (6 bases). V lost 7 bases to trimming and J lost 6 bases, with 14 bases between them. CDR1 and CDR2 from the germline V gene are SGHTA and FQGNSA. The length of the CDR3 is 13 residues. The CDR3 here is CASKTGPGDTQYF. The CDR3 DNA is TGTGCCAGCAAGACAGGTCCAGGGGATACGCAGTATTTT.

CDR3 sequence: CASSPGGAGGMLGTDTQYF. As DNA, the CDR3 is TGTGCCAGCAGCCCAGGGGGGGCAGGGGGGATGCTCGGCACAGATACGCAGTATTTT. V and J are TRBV9 and TRBJ2-3; either TRBD1 or TRBD2 may fit D (7 bases each). CDR3 size: 19 residues. Trimming removed 4 bases from V and 1 base from J, with 25 bases in between. Germline CDR1 reads SGDLS; CDR2 reads YYNGEE.

V usage is TRBV5-4 and J usage is TRBJ1-1; D remains ambiguous. The CDR3 extends over 16 amino acids. Germline V gene lookup returns CDR1 SGHNT and CDR2 YYREEE (reference sequence). V lost 3 bases to trimming and J lost 0 bases, with 15 bases between them. CDR3 residues: CASSSGGIMVNTEAFF. CDR3 DNA sequence: TGTGCCAGCAGCTCGGGAGGTATCATGGTGAACACTGAAGCTTTCTTT.

This clone appeared once. V usage is TRBV6-5 and J usage is TRBJ1-4; D is possibly TRBD1 (5 bases). The CDR3 is 15 residues long. With 4 bases removed from V and 5 bases from J, the gap between germline ends came to 14 bases. CDR1 and CDR2 from the germline V gene are MNHEY and SVGAGI. CDR3 in amino acids: CASSSSTVPNEKLFF. The CDR3 region has the DNA TGTGCCAGCAGTTCCTCGACAGTCCCGAATGAAAAACTGTTTTTT.

V is TRBV5-4 and J is TRBJ2-4; tentatively, D is TRBD1 (6 bases). V lost 3 bases to trimming and J lost 1 base, with 11 bases between them. The CDR3 totals 15 residues. Germline-derived CDR1 and CDR2 are SGHNT and YYREEE (reference sequence). The chain's CDR3 is CASSSDSGAKNIQYF. The CDR3 DNA follows: TGTGCCAGCAGCTCGGACAGTGGCGCCAAAAACATTCAGTACTTC.

This clone was seen only a few times. V and J are TRBV6-5 and TRBJ1-2; D is unresolved. CDR3 length: 15 residues. Germline assignment: CDR1 MNHEY and CDR2 SVGAGI. V dropped 6 bases and J dropped 3 bases, with 17 bases sitting between them. Written as DNA, the CDR3 is TGTGCCAGCAGCCTCAAATTGGGGAGTTACTATGGCTACACCTTC. It translates to CASSLKLGSYYGYTF.

This rearrangement joins TRBV7-2 to TRBJ1-5; D call uncertain. Trimming stripped 2 bases from V and 2 bases from J, with 10 bases between. Germline V gene sequence: CDR1 SGHTA, CDR2 FQGNSA. The CDR3 consists of 15 residues. CDR3 DNA: TGTGCCAGCAGCTTACTCGCGGCGGGCAATCAGCCCCAGCATTTT. This translates into CASSLLAAGNQPQHF. Drawing the rest from reference TRBV7-2 and TRBJ1-5, the complete variable domain is GAGVSQSPSNKVTEKGKDVELRCDPISGHTALYWYRQSLGQGLEFLIYFQGNSAPDKSGLPSDRFSAERTGGSVSTLTIQRTQQEDSAVYLCASSLLAAGNQPQHFGDGTRLSIL.

This chain connects TRBV5-8 to TRBJ1-1; D ambiguous. Trimming took off 2 bases at V and 1 base at J, with 12 bases between the two ends. Per the germline V gene, CDR1 is SGHTS and CDR2 is YDEGEE. CDR3 length equals 15 residues. The CDR3 here is CASSLYRRQNTEAFF. In nucleotides, the CDR3 is TGTGCCAGCAGCTTATATAGGCGGCAGAACACTGAAGCTTTCTTT.

V and J are TRBV19 and TRBJ1-4; D is undetermined. The CDR3 spans 13 residues. Germline CDR1 reads LNHDA; CDR2 reads SQIVND (reference sequence). V gave up 3 bases and J gave up 8 bases, with 10 bases separating them. DNA for the CDR3: TGTGCCAGTAGTATCCGGTGGGGAGAAAAACTGTTTTTT. Residues: CASSIRWGEKLFF.

The chain carries TRBV11-3 and TRBJ1-1; weak D call: TRBD1 (6 bases). There are 13 residues in the CDR3. Germline-derived CDR1 and CDR2 are SGHNT and YENEEA. The germline V and J ends were trimmed by 2 bases and 7 bases, with 11 bases remaining between them. The CDR3 DNA follows: TGTGCCAGCAGCTTAACAGGGAACTTTGAAGCTTTCTTT. This sequence encodes CASSLTGNFEAFF.

The V gene is TRBV6-4, the J gene TRBJ2-1; 9 bases fit TRBD2. CDR1 is MRHNA and CDR2 is SNTAGT in the germline V gene. V shed 5 bases, J shed 8 bases, and the junction held 22 bases outside the gene matches. The CDR3 sequence is 19 residues long. CDR3 in amino acids: CASSFRGAAGGPVSHEQFF. CDR3 DNA: TGTGCCAGCAGTTTTAGGGGCGCCGCGGGGGGGCCGGTTTCGCATGAGCAGTTCTTC.

The chain couples TRBV6-1 to TRBJ1-5; possible D gene TRBD1, 5 bases. Germline CDR1 and CDR2: MNHNS and SASEGT. With 3 bases removed from V and 7 bases from J, the gap between germline ends came to 7 bases. This CDR3 region has 12 residues. The CDR3 sequence: CASSDRDQPQHF. CDR3 nucleotides: TGTGCCAGCAGTGACCGGGACCAGCCCCAGCATTTT.

This sequence joins TRBV28 and TRBJ1-4; maybe TRBD1 (5 bases). Germline V CDR1 and CDR2: MDHEN, SYDVKM. CDR3 size: 15 residues. V lost 6 bases to trimming and J lost 5 bases, with 16 bases between them. In DNA, the CDR3 is TGTGCCAGCAGCCTCCGCGGTGGGGGAAATGAAAAACTGTTTTTT. Amino acid sequence: CASSLRGGGNEKLFF. The variable domain in full, completed from reference TRBV28 and TRBJ1-4, reads DVKVTQSSRYLVKRTGEKVFLECVQDMDHENMFWYRQDPGLGLRLIYFSYDVKMKEKGDIPEGYSVSREKKERFSLILESASTNQTSMYLCASSLRGGGNEKLFFGSGTQLSVL.

The chain is built from TRBV11-2 and TRBJ2-7; D is undetermined. This CDR3 contains 13 residues. Germline-derived CDR1 and CDR2 are SGHAT and FQNNGV. V shed 1 base and J shed 4 bases, with 8 bases lying between them. The CDR3, as DNA: TGTGCCAGCAGCTTAGTACCCAAATACGAGCAGTACTTC. The encoded protein is CASSLVPKYEQYF.

This clone came up a few times. This chain connects TRBV7-9 to TRBJ1-1, with TRBD1 matching over 7 bases. CDR1 SEHNR and CDR2 FQNEAQ come from the germline V gene (reference sequence). With V trimmed by 10 bases and J by 1 base, 6 bases remained unmatched. CDR3 length: 13 amino acids. CDR3 nucleotide sequence: TGTGCCATCGGGACAGAGAGGAACACTGAAGCTTTCTTT. Encoded protein: CAIGTERNTEAFF. Complete variable domain (other parts from reference TRBV7-9 and TRBJ1-1): DTGVSQNPRHKITKRGQNVTFRCDPISEHNRLYWYRQTLGQGPEFLTYFQNEAQLEKSRLLSDRFSAERPKGSFSTLEIQRTEQGDSAMYLCAIGTERNTEAFFGQGTRLTVV.

This chain links TRBV12-5 with TRBJ1-1; D perhaps matches TRBD1 (6 bases). This CDR3 comprises 13 residues. Germline values: CDR1 LGHNT, CDR2 FRNRAP. V lost 3 bases to trimming and J lost 2 bases, with 7 bases between them. CDR3 in amino acids: CASGLGTNTEAFF. The CDR3 bases are TGTGCTAGTGGTTTAGGGACAAACACTGAAGCTTTCTTT.

The chain couples TRBV27 to TRBJ2-1, with 8 bases aligning to TRBD2. Trimming took 3 bases from V and 6 from J; bases not matched to a gene: 7. Per the germline V gene, CDR1 is MNHEY and CDR2 is SMNVEV (reference sequence). The CDR3 is made up of 15 amino acids. The CDR3, as DNA: TGTGCCAGCAGTTTTGAGTCTAGCGGGTTCAATGAGCAGTTCTTC. Translation: CASSFESSGFNEQFF.

This chain uses TRBV6-5 with TRBJ1-1; D not resolved. V lost 6 bases and J 4 bases, leaving 18 bases between the germline ends. Per germline, CDR1 MNHEY and CDR2 SVGAGI. CDR3 size: 15 residues. The CDR3 nucleotides read TGTGCCAGCAGACGGACCGTACTCAGAGGCACTGAAGCTTTCTTT. Its translation is CASRRTVLRGTEAFF.

The V and J genes are TRBV23-1 and TRBJ2-7; D ambiguous. TRBV23-1 is sorted into the ORF group, with uncertain function. V gave up 1 base and J gave up 3 bases, with 13 bases separating them. The CDR3 has 15 residues. CDR3 sequence (DNA): TGCGCCAGCAGTCAATTAGGGCTAATGGTCTACGAGCAGTACTTC. Protein product: CASSQLGLMVYEQYF.

The genes are TRBV5-1 and TRBJ1-1; a possible D gene is TRBD1 (6 bases). From germline, CDR1 is SGHRS and CDR2 YFSETQ. CDR3 size: 16 residues. Trimming took 1 base from V and 4 from J, leaving 17 bases between them. The CDR3, as DNA: TGCGCCAGCAGCTTGAGGATGGGGGGCAGAGGCACTGAAGCTTTCTTT. The encoded protein is CASSLRMGGRGTEAFF. The whole variable domain, remainder taken from reference TRBV5-1 and TRBJ1-1, is KAGVTQTPRYLIKTRGQQVTLSCSPISGHRSVSWYQQTPGQGLQFLFEYFSETQRNKGNFPGRFSGRQFSNSRSEMNVSTLELGDSALYLCASSLRMGGRGTEAFFGQGTRLTVV.